This T cell receptor beta chain was captured in a study of long-term antiretroviral therapy in people with HIV (dated 2022 in TCRdb). About the study as a whole: The earliest samples were collected approximately a decade before the 2015 WHO recommendation for immediate ART, a period when ART was typically delayed until CD4 counts fell. Whether ART initiation and durable HIV suppression were associated with changes in peripheral blood TRB repertoire composition and diversity was tested in a retrospective serial study. A total of under 250 cryopreserved PBMC samples came from approximately 30 adults with confirmed HIV infection and were collected serially over a mean of roughly six years (range 1-12). Among the roughly 30 participants with HIV, ten to twelve were female. No cross-contamination during QIAcube processing was seen in test extractions of a monoclonal T-cell line run alongside 33 polyclonal samples.

Participants were included only if at least one PBMC sample before ART initiation and at least two post-ART samples were available. All participants with HIV were treated in the United States of America. Before DNA extraction, cryopreserved samples of roughly 0.9-11 million PBMC were thawed and then washed. At the time of the earliest PBMC sample, participants with HIV were aged between roughly 20 and 55 years. Per participant, PBMC samples came from 1-4 timepoints prior to ART initiation and 2-8 timepoints following ART initiation, for a median of 7 samples. Serial HIV viral load, CD4+ T-cell count, ART history and demographic data were obtained for every participant. A Qiagen kit on a QIAcube was used to extract genomic DNA from unsorted PBMC, with samples processed in batches of 12. V was cut back by 0 bases and J by 1 base, leaving a gap of 8 bases between them. The CDR3 runs 15 amino acids, cysteine and phenylalanine included. Just CDR3 DNA is preserved here, 45 bases in frame from base 1. The germline V gene provides CDR1 LGHNA and CDR2 YSLEER.

The immunoSEQ hsTCRB v3.0 assay was used at survey level resolution for TRB variable region sequencing. TRB sequencing targeted a depth of roughly 35,000-55,000 T-cell genomes per sample. TRB libraries were pooled and sequenced on an Illumina MiSeq using a v3 150-cycle kit. The authors' analysis ran thus. Repertoire analysis was run in R within a reproducible Nextflow workflow that covered QC, data transformation and analysis. LymphoSeq2, an R package for exploring AIRR-Seq data, was used to implement custom analyses. A few samples that produced fewer than 5000 total TRB sequences were removed, so 150 to 200 HIV repertoires were analyzed. Among the approximately 180 retained HIV repertoires, under 65 were collected before ART initiation and 129 after ART initiation. Repertoires were downsampled to 5000 TRB nucleotide sequences, and summary statistics were averaged over 100 downsampling iterations. Only TRB sequences with CDR3 regions of at least seven amino acids were retained for analysis. Diversity was measured with a Shannon entropy-derived clonality score and the Gini coefficient. In the repertoire networks, any two of the top 5000 CDR3 amino acid sequences were linked whenever the two sequences differed by an edit distance of one. For TRB CDR3 amino acid sequences, GLIPH2 was used to predict antigen specificity groups and MHC restriction. To flag known associations with CMV, EBV, HIV or tissue antigens, CDR3 amino acid sequences were compared against VDJdb and McPAS-TCR. Pre-ART, post-ART and control groups were compared with Wilcoxon signed-rank tests and Holm-Bonferroni correction. TCRdb provides this immuneACCESS table in a form limited to in-frame rearrangements. Some clones are lacking; in checked studies, under half of them reflect an unresolved V gene, and why the rest are absent is not known. V and J calls and clone size are given by that table; D and trimming were obtained from the DNA. Recorded for this sample are roughly 23,000 clones; 81% of them occurred a single time. Approximately 7.7% of the sample is taken by the ten largest.

Study-wide conclusions, independent of this receptor: The samples span the years 2004 to 2017, and the ART regimens used may be less effective than current regimens. Because cell numbers in pre-ART samples were limited, unsorted PBMC were profiled instead of sorted CD4+ and CD8+ T cells. Narrower CDR3 length ranges were observed in HIV repertoires than in controls, and an antigen-experienced repertoire with only a slight naive shift after ART was suggested by the network structure. Because PBMC availability was limited, only the TCR beta chain was sequenced, with no alpha chain pairing. No data were available on ART adherence, viral resistance or therapy changes, limiting inferences about post-ART repertoire changes. Expanded TRB clones identified before ART initiation dominated the repertoire at all time points, although this dominance fluctuated and declined in many PLHIV after ART. Starting ART was linked to a significant rise in TRB diversity, yet even after long-term ART the diversity remained significantly lower than in transplant donor controls.

On this clone itself: It has no known antigen specificity. No much larger clone is present one base from it, and per-base qualities are unavailable.

Source: unsorted PBMCs, taken 1.5 years after starting antiretroviral therapy. The clonotype originates from a man younger than 40 with HIV. The rearranged segments are TRBV4-3 and TRBJ2-3; the D region possibly corresponds to TRBD2 (5 bases align). The sequence in DNA is TGCGCCAGCAGCCAAGAGTTTAGCGGCACAGATACGCAGTATTTT. This sequence encodes CASSQEFSGTDTQYF.